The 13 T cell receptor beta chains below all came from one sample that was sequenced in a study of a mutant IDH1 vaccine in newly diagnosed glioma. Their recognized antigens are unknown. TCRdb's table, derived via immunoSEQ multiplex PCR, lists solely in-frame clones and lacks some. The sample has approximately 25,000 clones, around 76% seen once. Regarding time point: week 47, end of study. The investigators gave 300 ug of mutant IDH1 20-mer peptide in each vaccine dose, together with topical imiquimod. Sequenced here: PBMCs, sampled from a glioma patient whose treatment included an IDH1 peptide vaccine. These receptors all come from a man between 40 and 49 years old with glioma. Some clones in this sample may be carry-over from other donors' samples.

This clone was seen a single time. The CDR3 sequence: CASSWGTGRDGYTF. The CDR3 DNA is TGTGCCAGCAGCTGGGGGACAGGGAGGGATGGCTACACCTTC. This chain connects TRBV5-6 to TRBJ1-2; 9 nucleotides line up with TRBD1. The CDR3 has 14 residues. Germline V gene lookup returns CDR1 SGHDT and CDR2 YYEEEE. Losses at the gene ends were 3 bases for V and 6 bases for J; bases not matched to a gene: 6.

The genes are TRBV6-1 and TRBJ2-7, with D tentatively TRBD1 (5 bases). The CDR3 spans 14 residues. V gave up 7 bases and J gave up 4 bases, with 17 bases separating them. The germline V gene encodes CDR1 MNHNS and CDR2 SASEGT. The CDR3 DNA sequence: TGTGCCAGCAAACGGCAGGGTAGGGGTTACGAGCAGTACTTC. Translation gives CASKRQGRGYEQYF.

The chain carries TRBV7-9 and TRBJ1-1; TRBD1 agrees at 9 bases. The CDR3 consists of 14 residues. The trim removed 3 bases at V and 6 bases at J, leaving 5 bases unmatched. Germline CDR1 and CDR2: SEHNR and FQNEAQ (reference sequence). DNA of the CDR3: TGTGCCAGCAGCTTGGACAGGGGCTTGTCTGAAGCTTTCTTT. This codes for CASSLDRGLSEAFF.

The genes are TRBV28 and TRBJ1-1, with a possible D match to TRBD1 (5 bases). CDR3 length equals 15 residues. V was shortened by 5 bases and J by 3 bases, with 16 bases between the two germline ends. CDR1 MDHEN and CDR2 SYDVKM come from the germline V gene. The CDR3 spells CASSKGRELYTEAFF. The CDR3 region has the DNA TGTGCCAGCAGTAAGGGCAGGGAGTTGTACACTGAAGCTTTCTTT.

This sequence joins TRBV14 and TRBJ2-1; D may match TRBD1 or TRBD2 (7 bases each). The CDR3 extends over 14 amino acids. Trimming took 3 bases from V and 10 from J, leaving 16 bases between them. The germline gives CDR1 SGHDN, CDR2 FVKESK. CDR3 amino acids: CASSQGLSGGEQFF. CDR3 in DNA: TGTGCCAGCAGCCAGGGACTATCAGGGGGGGAGCAGTTCTTC.

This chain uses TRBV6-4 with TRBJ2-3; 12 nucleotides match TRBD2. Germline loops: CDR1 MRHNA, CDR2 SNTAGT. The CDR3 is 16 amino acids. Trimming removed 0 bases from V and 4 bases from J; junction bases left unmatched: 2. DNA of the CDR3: TGTGCCAGCAGTGACTCTCTAGCGGGGGGGCCAGATACGCAGTATTTT. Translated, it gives CASSDSLAGGPDTQYF.

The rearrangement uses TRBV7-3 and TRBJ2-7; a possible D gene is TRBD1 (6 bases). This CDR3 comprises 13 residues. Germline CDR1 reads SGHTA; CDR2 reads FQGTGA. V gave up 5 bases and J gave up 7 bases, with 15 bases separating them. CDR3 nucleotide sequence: TGTGCCAGCAGCATCCTGAGGGGGAGTGAGCAGTACTTC. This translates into CASSILRGSEQYF.

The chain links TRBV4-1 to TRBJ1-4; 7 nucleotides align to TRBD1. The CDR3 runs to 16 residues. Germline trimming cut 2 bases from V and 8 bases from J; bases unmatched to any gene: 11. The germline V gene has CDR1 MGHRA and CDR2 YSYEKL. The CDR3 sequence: CASSQLPRGTAEKLFF. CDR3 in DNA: TGCGCCAGCAGCCAACTACCAAGGGGGACAGCCGAAAAACTGTTTTTT.

The CDR3 DNA is TGTGCCAGCAGCCCACCGGGGGGCATCATGAACACTGAAGCTTTCTTT. Protein product: CASSPPGGIMNTEAFF. This chain joins TRBV5-4 and TRBJ1-1; perhaps TRBD1 as D (6 bases). Trimming stripped 4 bases from V and 0 bases from J, with 16 bases between. This CDR3 has 16 amino acids. Per the germline V gene, CDR1 is SGHNT and CDR2 is YYREEE (reference sequence).

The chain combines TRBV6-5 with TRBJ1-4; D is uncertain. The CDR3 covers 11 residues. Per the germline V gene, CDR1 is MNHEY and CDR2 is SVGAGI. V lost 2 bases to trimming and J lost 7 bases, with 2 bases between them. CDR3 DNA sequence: TGTGCCAGCAGTTACCCTGAAAAACTGTTTTTT. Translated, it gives CASSYPEKLFF.

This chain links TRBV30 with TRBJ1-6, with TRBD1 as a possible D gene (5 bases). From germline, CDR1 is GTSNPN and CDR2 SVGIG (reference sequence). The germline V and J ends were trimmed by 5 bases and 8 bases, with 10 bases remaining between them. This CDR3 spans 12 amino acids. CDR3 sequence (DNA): TGTGCCTGGGGAATGGGGGATTCACCCCTCCACTTT. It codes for CAWGMGDSPLHF.

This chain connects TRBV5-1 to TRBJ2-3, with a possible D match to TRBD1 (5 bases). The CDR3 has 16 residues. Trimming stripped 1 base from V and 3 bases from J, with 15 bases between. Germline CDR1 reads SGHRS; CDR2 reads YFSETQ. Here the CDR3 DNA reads TGCGCCAGCAGCTTGCAGGGTGATATTTCGACAGATACGCAGTATTTT. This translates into CASSLQGDISTDTQYF.

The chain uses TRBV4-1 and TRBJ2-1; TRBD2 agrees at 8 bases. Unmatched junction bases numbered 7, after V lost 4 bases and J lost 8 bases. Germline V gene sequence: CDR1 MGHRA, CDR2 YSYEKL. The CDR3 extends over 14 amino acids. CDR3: CASSPTGGDDEQFF. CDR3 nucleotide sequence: TGCGCCAGCAGCCCCACCGGGGGGGATGATGAGCAGTTCTTC.